The clone carrying this TCR beta chain was seen at least ten times. Its antigen remains unidentified. CDR3 size: 17 residues. Germline CDR1 and CDR2: SEHNR and FQNEAQ (reference sequence). Trimming took 1 base from V and 1 from J, leaving 16 bases between them. This record comes from a study of T cell repertoires in cytomegalovirus infection. Across the study: The study used recently identified HLA-C-restricted and well-studied HLA-B-restricted CMV epitopes. Shared public TCR beta signatures pointed to both CMV infection and a matching HLA type. Notes on the study in general: In two of eight donors, the top clonotype was HLA-C-restricted CMV-specific.

Via MiXCR, TCRdb re-called the reads, giving one row per CDR3 protein. The sample carries roughly 90,000 distinct CDR3 sequences, 25% to 30% recorded once. The chain recombines TRBV7-9 with TRBJ1-1; D gene unclear. Specimen: CD8+ T cells from cultured PBMCs, collected from culture after CMV antigen stimulation. This receptor was taken from a human donor in good health (CMV status not recorded). Some clones in this sample may be carry-over from other donors' samples. CDR3 sequence: CASSLGRLLVRNTEAFF. In DNA form, the CDR3 reads TGTGCCAGCAGCTTAGGTCGCCTTCTGGTCCGGAACACTGAAGCTTTCTTT.